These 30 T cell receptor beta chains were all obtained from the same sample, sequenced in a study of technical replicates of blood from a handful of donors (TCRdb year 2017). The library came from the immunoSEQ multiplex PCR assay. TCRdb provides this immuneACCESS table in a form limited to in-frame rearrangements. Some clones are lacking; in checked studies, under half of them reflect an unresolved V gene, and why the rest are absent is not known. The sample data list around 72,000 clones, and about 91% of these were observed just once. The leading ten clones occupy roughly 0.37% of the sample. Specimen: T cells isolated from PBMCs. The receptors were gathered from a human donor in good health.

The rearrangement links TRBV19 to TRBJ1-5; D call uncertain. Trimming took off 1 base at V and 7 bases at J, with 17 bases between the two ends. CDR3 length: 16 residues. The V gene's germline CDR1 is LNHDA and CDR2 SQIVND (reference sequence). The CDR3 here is CASSIVVGLPKQPQHF. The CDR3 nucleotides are TGTGCCAGTAGTATAGTAGTTGGACTTCCAAAACAGCCCCAGCATTTT. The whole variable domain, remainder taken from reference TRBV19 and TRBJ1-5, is DGGITQSPKYLFRKEGQNVTLSCEQNLNHDAMYWYRQDPGQGLRLIYYSQIVNDFQKGDIAEGYSVSREKKESFPLTVTSAQKNPTAFYLCASSIVVGLPKQPQHFGDGTRLSIL.

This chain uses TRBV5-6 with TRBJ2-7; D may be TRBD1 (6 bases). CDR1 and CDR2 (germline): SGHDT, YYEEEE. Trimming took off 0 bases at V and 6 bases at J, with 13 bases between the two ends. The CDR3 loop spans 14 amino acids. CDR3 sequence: CASSLEDGTTEQYF. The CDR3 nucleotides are TGTGCCAGCAGCTTGGAAGACGGGACAACCGAGCAGTACTTC.

In DNA form, the CDR3 reads TGTGCCAGCAGTTTGGCCGGGACTAGCGGGATGAGCGAGCAGTTCTTC. It translates to CASSLAGTSGMSEQFF. This chain links TRBV28 with TRBJ2-1, with 13 bases matching TRBD2. The CDR3 covers 16 residues. The V segment lost 3 bases and the J segment 10 bases; nucleotides outside the gene matches: 9. Per the germline V gene, CDR1 is MDHEN and CDR2 is SYDVKM.

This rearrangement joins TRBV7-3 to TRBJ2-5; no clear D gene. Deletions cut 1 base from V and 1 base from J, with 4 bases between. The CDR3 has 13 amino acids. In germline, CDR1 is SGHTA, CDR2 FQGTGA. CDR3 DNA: TGTGCCAGCAGCTTAAGGCTCCAAGAGACCCAGTACTTC. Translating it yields CASSLRLQETQYF.

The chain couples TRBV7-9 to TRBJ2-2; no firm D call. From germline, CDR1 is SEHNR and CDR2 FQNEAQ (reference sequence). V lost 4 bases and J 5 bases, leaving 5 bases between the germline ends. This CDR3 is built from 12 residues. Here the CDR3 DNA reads TGTGCCAGCAGCTCGTCTACCGGGGAGCTGTTTTTT. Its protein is CASSSSTGELFF.

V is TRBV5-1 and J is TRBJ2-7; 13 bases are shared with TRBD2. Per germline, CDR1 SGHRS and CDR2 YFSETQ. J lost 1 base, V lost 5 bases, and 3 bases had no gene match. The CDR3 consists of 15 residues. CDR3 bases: TGCGCCAGCAGACTACTAGCGGGAGGGTCCTACGAGCAGTACTTC. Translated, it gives CASRLLAGGSYEQYF.

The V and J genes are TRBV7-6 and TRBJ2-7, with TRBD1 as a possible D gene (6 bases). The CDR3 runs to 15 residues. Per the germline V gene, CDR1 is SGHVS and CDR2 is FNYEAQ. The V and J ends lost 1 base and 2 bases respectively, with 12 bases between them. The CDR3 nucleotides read TGTGCCAGCAGCTTAGGGATACAGGGCCCCTACGAGCAGTACTTC. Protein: CASSLGIQGPYEQYF.

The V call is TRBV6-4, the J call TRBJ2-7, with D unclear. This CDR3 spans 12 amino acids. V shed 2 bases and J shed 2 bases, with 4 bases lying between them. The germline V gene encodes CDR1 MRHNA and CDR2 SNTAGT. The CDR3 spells CASSDPTYEQYF. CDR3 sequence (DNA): TGTGCCAGCAGTGACCCCACCTACGAGCAGTACTTC.

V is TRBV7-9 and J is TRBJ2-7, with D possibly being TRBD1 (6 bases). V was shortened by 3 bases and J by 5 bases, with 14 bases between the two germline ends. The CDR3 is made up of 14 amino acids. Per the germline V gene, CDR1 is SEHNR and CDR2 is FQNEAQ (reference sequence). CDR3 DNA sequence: TGTGCCAGCAGCTTTGAGACAGGACTTGACGAGCAGTACTTC. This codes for CASSFETGLDEQYF.

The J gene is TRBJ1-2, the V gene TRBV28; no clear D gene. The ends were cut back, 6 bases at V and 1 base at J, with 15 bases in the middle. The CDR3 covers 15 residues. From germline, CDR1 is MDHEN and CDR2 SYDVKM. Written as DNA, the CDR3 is TGTGCCAGCAGGATCGGGATCTCTAGTAACTATGGCTACACCTTC. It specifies CASRIGISSNYGYTF.

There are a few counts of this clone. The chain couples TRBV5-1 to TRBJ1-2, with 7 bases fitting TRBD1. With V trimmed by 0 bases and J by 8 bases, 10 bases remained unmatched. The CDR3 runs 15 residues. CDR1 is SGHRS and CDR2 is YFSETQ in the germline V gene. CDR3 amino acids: CASSLEGQILPGYTF. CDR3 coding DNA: TGCGCCAGCAGCTTGGAGGGACAGATACTCCCGGGCTACACCTTC.

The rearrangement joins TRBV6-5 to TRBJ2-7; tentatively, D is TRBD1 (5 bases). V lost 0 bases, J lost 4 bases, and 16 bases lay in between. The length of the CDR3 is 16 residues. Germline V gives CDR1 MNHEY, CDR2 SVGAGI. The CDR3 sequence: CASSYSPGPGPYEQYF. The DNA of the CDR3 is TGTGCCAGCAGTTACTCTCCAGGGCCGGGCCCTTACGAGCAGTACTTC.

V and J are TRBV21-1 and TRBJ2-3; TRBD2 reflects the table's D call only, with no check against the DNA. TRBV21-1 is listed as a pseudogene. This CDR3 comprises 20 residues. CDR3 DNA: TGTGCCAGCAGCAAAGAGGGGTATGGGACTAGCGGGAGTTTGGCAGATACGCAGTATTTT. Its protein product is CASSKEGYGTSGSLADTQYF.

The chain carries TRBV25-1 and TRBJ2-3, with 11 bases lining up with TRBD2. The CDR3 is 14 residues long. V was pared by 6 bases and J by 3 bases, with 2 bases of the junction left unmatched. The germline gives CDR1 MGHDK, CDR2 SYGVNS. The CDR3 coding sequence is TGTGCCAGCAGCTTAGCGGGAGGGACAGATACGCAGTATTTT. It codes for CASSLAGGTDTQYF.

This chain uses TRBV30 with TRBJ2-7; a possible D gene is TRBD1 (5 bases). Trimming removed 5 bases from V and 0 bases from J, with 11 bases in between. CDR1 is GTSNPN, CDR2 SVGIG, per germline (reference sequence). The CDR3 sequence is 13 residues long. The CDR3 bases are TGTGCCTGGGACAGTGGTGGCTCCTACGAGCAGTACTTC. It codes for CAWDSGGSYEQYF.

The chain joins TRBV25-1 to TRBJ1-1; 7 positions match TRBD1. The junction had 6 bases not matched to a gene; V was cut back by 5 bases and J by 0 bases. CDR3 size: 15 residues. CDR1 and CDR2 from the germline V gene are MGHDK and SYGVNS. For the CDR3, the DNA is TGTGCCAGCAGTATCGACAGGGAGTTGAACACTGAAGCTTTCTTT. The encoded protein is CASSIDRELNTEAFF.

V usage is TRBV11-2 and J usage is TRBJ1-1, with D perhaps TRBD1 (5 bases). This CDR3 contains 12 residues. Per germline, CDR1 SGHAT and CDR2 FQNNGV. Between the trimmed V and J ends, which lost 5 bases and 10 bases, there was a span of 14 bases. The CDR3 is CASSLMTVGAFF. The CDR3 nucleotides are TGTGCCAGCAGCCTCATGACAGTCGGAGCTTTCTTT. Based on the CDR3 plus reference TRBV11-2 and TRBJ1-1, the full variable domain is EAGVAQSPRYKIIEKRQSVAFWCNPISGHATLYWYQQILGQGPKLLIQFQNNGVVDDSQLPKDRFSAERLKGVDSTLKIQPAKLEDSAVYLCASSLMTVGAFFGQGTRLTVV.

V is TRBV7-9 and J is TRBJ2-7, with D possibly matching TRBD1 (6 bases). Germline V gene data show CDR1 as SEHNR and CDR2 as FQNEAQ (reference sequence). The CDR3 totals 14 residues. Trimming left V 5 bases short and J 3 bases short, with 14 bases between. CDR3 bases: TGTGCCAGCAGCGCCCCCGGGACAAACTACGAGCAGTACTTC. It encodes CASSAPGTNYEQYF.

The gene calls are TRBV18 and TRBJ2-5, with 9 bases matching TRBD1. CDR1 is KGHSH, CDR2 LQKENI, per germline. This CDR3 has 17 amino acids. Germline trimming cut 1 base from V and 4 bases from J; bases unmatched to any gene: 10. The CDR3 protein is CASSPRDRAFLAETQYF. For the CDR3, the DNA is TGTGCCAGCTCACCACGGGACAGGGCCTTTCTCGCAGAGACCCAGTACTTC. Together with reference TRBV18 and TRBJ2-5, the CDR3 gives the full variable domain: NAGVMQNPRHLVRRRGQEARLRCSPMKGHSHVYWYRQLPEEGLKFMVYLQKENIIDESGMPKERFSAEFPKEGPSILRIQQVVRGDSAAYFCASSPRDRAFLAETQYFGPGTRLLVL.

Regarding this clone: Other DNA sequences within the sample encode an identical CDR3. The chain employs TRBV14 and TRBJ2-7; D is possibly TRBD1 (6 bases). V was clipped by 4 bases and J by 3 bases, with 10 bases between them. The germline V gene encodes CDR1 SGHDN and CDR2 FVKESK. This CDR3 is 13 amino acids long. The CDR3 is CASSRLQGYEQYF. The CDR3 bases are TGTGCCAGCAGCCGATTACAGGGCTACGAGCAGTACTTC. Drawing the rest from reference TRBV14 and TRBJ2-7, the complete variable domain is EAGVTQFPSHSVIEKGQTVTLRCDPISGHDNLYWYRRVMGKEIKFLLHFVKESKQDESGMPNNRFLAERTGGTYSTLKVQPAELEDSGVYFCASSRLQGYEQYFGPGTRLTVT.

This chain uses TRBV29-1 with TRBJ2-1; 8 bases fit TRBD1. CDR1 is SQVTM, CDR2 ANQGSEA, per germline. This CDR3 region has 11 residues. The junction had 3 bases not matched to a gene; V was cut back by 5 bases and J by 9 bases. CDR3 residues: CSVPGGLEQFF. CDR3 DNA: TGCAGCGTTCCAGGGGGCCTTGAGCAGTTCTTC.

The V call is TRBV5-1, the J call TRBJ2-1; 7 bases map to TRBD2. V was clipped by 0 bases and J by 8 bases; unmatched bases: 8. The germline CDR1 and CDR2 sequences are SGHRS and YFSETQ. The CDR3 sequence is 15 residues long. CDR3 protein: CASSLGAGVAYEQFF. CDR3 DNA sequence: TGCGCCAGCAGCTTGGGGGCGGGAGTGGCATATGAGCAGTTCTTC.

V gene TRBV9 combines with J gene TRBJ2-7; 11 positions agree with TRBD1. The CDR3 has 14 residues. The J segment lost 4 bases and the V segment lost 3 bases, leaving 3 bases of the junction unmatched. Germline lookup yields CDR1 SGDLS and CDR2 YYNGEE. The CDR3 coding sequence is TGTGCCAGCAGCGCCGGGACAGGGGGTTACGAGCAGTACTTC. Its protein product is CASSAGTGGYEQYF.

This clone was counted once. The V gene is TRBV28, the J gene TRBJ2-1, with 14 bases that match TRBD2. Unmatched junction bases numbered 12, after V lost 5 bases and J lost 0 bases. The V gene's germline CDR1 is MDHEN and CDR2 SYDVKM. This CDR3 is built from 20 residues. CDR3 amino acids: CASSRQGLAGGISSYNEQFF. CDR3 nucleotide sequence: TGTGCCAGCAGTCGCCAAGGACTAGCGGGAGGCATTAGCTCCTACAATGAGCAGTTCTTC.

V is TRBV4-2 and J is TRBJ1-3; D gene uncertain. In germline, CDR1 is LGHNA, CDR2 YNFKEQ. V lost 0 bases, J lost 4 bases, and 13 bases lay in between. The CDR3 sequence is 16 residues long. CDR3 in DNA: TGTGCCAGCAGCCAAGATTTGGAGGCCGGAGGAAACACCATATATTTT. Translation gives CASSQDLEAGGNTIYF.

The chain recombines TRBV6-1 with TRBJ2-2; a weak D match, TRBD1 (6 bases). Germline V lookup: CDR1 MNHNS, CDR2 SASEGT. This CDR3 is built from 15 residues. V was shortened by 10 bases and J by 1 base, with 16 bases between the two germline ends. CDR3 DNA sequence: TGTGCCATTGCTTACAGGGCACGGAACACCGGGGAGCTGTTTTTT. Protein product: CAIAYRARNTGELFF.

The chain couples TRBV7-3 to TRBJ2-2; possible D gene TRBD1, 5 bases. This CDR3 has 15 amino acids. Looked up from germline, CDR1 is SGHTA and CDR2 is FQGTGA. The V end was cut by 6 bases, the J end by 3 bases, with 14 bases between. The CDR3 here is CASSSTDRYTGELFF. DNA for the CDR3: TGTGCCAGCAGTTCGACAGACCGCTACACCGGGGAGCTGTTTTTT.

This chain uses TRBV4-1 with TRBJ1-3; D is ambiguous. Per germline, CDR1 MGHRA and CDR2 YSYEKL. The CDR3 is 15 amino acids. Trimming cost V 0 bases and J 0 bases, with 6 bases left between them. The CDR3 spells CASSQDMRSGNTIYF. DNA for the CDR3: TGCGCCAGCAGCCAAGATATGCGCTCTGGAAACACCATATATTTT.

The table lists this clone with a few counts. CDR3 sequence: CSVAMNTEAFF. DNA for the CDR3: TGCAGCGTTGCAATGAACACTGAAGCTTTCTTT. The rearrangement links TRBV29-1 to TRBJ1-1; D gene uncertain. Trimming left V 4 bases short and J 0 bases short, with 3 bases between. The CDR3 consists of 11 residues. The germline gives CDR1 SQVTM, CDR2 ANQGSEA.

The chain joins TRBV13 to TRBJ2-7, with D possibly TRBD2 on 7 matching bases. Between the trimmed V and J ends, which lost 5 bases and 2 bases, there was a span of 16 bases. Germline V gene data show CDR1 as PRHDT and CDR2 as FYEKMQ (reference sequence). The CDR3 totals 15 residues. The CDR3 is CASSPRGGRTYEQYF. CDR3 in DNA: TGTGCCAGCAGCCCTAGGGGGGGGCGGACCTACGAGCAGTACTTC.